This T cell receptor (beta chain) was retrieved from a study of blood T cell repertoires in COVID-19. Study overall: Nucleic acid was either cDNA or gDNA, and it came from T cells, B-cell-depleted T cells, or PBMCs.

Per the authors' pipeline: Amplification from reference gene primers served as the basis for estimated nucleated cell counts. The repertoire was sequenced with immunoSEQ multiplex PCR; TCRdb's copy has only in-frame clones and lacks some. That table supplies the V and J calls and clone size; D and trimming were determined from the DNA. The sample records about 190,000 clones, under 80% being singletons. Germline assignment: CDR1 SNHLY and CDR2 FYNNEI. V lost 4 bases and J lost 9; bases outside the gene matches: 5. This CDR3 contains 14 residues. This receptor was obtained from a man in his fifties or sixties who had recovered from COVID-19. Sample: peripheral blood. The chain has TRBV2 and TRBJ2-1, with TRBD2 identical over 11 bases. CDR3 in amino acids: CASSALAGGIEQFF. As DNA, the CDR3 is TGTGCCAGCAGTGCGCTAGCGGGAGGAATTGAGCAGTTCTTC.